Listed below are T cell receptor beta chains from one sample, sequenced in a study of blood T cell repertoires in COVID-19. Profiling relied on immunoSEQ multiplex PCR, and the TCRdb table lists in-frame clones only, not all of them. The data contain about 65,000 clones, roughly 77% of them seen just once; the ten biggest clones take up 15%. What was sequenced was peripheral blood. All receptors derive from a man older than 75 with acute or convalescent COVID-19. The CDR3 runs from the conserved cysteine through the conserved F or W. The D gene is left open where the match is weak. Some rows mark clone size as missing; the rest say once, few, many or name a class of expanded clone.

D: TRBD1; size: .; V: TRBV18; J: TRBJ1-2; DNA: TGTGCCAGCTCACCAGGGACAGAGGCTACTATCGGCTACACCTTC; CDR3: CASSPGTEATIGYTF
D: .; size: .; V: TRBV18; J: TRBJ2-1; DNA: TGTGCCAGCTCACCGAACCCCCGGGGGTGGGCCTACAATGAGCAGTTCTTC; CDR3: CASSPNPRGWAYNEQFF
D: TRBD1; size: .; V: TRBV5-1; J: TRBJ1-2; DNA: TGCGCCAGCAGCTTGGACGGGACAGGGACGAGCTACACCTTC; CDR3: CASSLDGTGTSYTF
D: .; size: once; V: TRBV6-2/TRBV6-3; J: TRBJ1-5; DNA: TGTGCCAGCAGTTACCGGGCAGGGGGCAATCAGCCCCAGCATTTT; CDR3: CASSYRAGGNQPQHF
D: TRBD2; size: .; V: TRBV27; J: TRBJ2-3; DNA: TGTGCCAGCAGTATAACCCGGACTAGCGGGGCCCGAGATACGCAGTATTTT; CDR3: CASSITRTSGARDTQYF
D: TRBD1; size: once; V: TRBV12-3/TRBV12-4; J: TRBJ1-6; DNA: TGTGCCAGCCTCCGGGACAGGCGTTCACCCCTCCACTTT; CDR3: CASLRDRRSPLHF
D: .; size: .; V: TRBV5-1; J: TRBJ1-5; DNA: TGCGCCAGCAGCTTTGGGCCAACTAATCAGCCCCAGCATTTT; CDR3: CASSFGPTNQPQHF
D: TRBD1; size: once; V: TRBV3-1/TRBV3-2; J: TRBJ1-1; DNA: TGTGCCAGCAGCCAAGCGGGGACAGTGAACACTGAAGCTTTCTTT; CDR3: CASSQAGTVNTEAFF
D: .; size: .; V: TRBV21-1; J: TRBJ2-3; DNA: TGTGCCAGCAGCAAAGATGGTCCCGTCGGGTCTGTCGATACGCAGTATTTT; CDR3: CASSKDGPVGSVDTQYF
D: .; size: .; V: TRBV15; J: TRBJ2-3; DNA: TGTGCCACCAGCAGACTCCGAACGGGACTTCGCACAGATACGCAGTATTTT; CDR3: CATSRLRTGLRTDTQYF
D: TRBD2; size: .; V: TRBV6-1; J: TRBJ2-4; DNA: TGTGCCAGCAGTGCTCTTGGCGGGGGGGCTGCCAAAAACATTCAGTACTTC; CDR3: CASSALGGGAAKNIQYF
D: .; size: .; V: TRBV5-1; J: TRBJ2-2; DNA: TGCGCCAGCAGCTTCCCAGGGGTCGACACCGGGGAGCTGTTTTTT; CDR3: CASSFPGVDTGELFF
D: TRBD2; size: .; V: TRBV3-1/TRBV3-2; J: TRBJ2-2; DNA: TGTGCCAGCAGAGGGGTAGCGGGGGGCCCGAACACCGGGGAGCTGTTTTTT; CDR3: CASRGVAGGPNTGELFF
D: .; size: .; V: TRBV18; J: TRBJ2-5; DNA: TGTGCCAGCTCACCTACCGGGACACATCAAGAGACCCAGTACTTC; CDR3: CASSPTGTHQETQYF
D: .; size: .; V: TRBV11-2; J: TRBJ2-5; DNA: TGTGCCAGCAGCCTGGGATCGGGGGGCCTCGAGACCCAGTACTTC; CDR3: CASSLGSGGLETQYF
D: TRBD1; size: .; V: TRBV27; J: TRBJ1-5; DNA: TGTGCCAGCAGTCCCACCAGGGGGCAGATGGATCAGCCCCAGCATTTT; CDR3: CASSPTRGQMDQPQHF
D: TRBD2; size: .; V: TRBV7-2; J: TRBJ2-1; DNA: TGTGCCAGCAGCGCCCACTTAGCGGGGGCCCTGAATGAGCAGTTCTTC; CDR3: CASSAHLAGALNEQFF
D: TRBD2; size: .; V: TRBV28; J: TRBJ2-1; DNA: TGTGCCAGCAGTCTTGCGGGGGGGGAGTACAATGAGCAGTTCTTC; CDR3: CASSLAGGEYNEQFF
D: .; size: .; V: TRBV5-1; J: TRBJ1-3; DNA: TGCGCCAGCAGCTTTAACGGGGCTGGAAACACCATATATTTT; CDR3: CASSFNGAGNTIYF
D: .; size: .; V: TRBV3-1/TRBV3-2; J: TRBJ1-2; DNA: TGTGCCAGCAGCCAAGCTGCGGGTGGCTACACCTTC; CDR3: CASSQAAGGYTF
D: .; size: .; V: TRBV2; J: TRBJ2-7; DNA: TGTGCCAGCAGTGCCGGTGACAGGCCCCCCTACGAGCAGTACTTC; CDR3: CASSAGDRPPYEQYF
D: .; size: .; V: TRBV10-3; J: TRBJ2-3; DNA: TGTGCCATCACAGGGGACACAGATACGCAGTATTTT; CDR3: CAITGDTDTQYF
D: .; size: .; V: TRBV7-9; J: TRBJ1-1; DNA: TGTGCCAGCAGCTTATACAGGGACACTGAAGCTTTCTTT; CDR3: CASSLYRDTEAFF
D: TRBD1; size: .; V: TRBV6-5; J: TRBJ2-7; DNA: TGTGCCAGCAGCCCGGGACAGGGGGGTCTCGAGCAGTACTTC; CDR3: CASSPGQGGLEQYF
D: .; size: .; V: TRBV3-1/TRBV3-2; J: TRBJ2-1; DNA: TGTGCCAGCAGCCAAGTTAACGAGTACAATGAGCAGTTCTTC; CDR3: CASSQVNEYNEQFF
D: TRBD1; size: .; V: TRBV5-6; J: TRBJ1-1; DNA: TGTGCCAGCAGTTCTCGAGACAGGGGAAGGAACACTGAAGCTTTCTTT; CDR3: CASSSRDRGRNTEAFF
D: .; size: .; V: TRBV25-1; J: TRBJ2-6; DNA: TGTGCCACCGCGTCCTCTGGGGCCAACGTCCTGACTTTC; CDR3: CATASSGANVLTF
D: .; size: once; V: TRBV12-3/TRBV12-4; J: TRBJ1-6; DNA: TGTGCCAGCAGTTTCGGACGGGGTTCACCCCTCCACTTT; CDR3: CASSFGRGSPLHF
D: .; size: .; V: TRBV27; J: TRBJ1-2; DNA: TGTGCCAGCAGTTTAACAGGGAACTATGGCTACACCTTC; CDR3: CASSLTGNYGYTF
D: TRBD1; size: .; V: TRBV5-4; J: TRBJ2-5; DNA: TGTGCCAGCAGCTTGGCCGGCAGGGGGCGAGAGACCCAGTACTTC; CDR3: CASSLAGRGRETQYF
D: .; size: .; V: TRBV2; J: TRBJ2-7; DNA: TGTGCCAGCAGTGAAGACAGGGCCGGCTACGAGCAGTACTTC; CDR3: CASSEDRAGYEQYF
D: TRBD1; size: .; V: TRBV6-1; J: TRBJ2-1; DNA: TGTGCCAGCAGTGATCAGTATAGGGGGCACTACAATGAGCAGTTCTTC; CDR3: CASSDQYRGHYNEQFF
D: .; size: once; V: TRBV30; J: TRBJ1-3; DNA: TGTGCCTTCAGGGATGTAGGAAACACCATATATTTT; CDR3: CAFRDVGNTIYF
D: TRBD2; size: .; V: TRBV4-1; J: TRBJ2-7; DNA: TGCGCCAGCAGCCTCTGGACCGGGACTAGCGGGGGCCACTACGAGCAGTACTTC; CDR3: CASSLWTGTSGGHYEQYF
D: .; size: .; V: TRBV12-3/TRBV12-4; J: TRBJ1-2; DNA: TGTGCCAGCAGTTCGGGGGTTCTGTATGGCTACACCTTC; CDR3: CASSSGVLYGYTF
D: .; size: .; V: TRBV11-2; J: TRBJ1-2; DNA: TGTGCCAGCAGCTCCCGGGTTGGCACCCGGGTCTATGGCTACACCTTC; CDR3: CASSSRVGTRVYGYTF
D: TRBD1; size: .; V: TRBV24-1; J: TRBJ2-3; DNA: TGTGCCACCAGTGACTCCGGGACAGTCGCAGATACGCAGTATTTT; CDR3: CATSDSGTVADTQYF
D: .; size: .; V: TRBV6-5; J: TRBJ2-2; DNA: TGTGCCAGCAGTTACTCACAGGGCATGGCCGGGGAGCTGTTTTTT; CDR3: CASSYSQGMAGELFF
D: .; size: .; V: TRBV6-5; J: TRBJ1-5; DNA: TGTGCCAGCAGTCCAAGCAATCAGCCCCAGCATTTT; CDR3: CASSPSNQPQHF
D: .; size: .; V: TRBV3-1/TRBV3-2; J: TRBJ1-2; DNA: TGTGCCAGCAGCCAACGCCAACCCCGGGGCTACACCTTC; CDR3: CASSQRQPRGYTF
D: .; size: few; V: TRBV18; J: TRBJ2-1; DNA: TGTGCCAGCTCATCAGCCCGGACTGGCAATGAGCAGTTCTTC; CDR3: CASSSARTGNEQFF
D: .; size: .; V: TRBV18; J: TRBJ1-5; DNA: TGTGCCAGCTCACCGGAACAGGTTAGCAATCAGCCCCAGCATTTT; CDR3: CASSPEQVSNQPQHF
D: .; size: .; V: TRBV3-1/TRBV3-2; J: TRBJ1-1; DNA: TGTGCCAGCAGAAGACGCGGGAACACTGAAGCTTTCTTT; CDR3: CASRRRGNTEAFF
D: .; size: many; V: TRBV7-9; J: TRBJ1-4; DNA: TGTGCCAGCAACCGAGGGGGTTTTGAAAAACTGTTTTTT; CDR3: CASNRGGFEKLFF
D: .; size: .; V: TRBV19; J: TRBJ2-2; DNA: TGTGCCAGTAGTTTGGTCGGGGGGCCGAACACCGGGGAGCTGTTTTTT; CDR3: CASSLVGGPNTGELFF
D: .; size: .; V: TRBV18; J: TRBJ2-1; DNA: TGTGCCAGCTCACCTTCTAGCGCTGGTAGCAATGAGCAGTTCTTC; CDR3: CASSPSSAGSNEQFF
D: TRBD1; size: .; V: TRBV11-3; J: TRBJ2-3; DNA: TGTGCCAGCCGGCAGGGGGTAGATACGCAGTATTTT; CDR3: CASRQGVDTQYF
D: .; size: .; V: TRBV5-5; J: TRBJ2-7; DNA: TGTGCCAGCAGCTCACCGGGAGCCACATACGAGCAGTACTTC; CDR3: CASSSPGATYEQYF
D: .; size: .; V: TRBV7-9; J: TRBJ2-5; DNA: TGTGCCAGCAGCTCTGGACGGACTTACCAAGAGACCCAGTACTTC; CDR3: CASSSGRTYQETQYF
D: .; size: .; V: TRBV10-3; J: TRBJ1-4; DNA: TGTGCCATCAGTGATCGGGGGGCGCGGGCTAATGAAAAACTGTTTTTT; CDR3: CAISDRGARANEKLFF
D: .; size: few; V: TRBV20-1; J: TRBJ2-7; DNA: TGCAGTGCTAGTATTAGCTACGAGCAGTACTTC; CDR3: CSASISYEQYF
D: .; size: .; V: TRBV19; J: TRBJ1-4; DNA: TGTGCCAGTAGCCGTAGGAAGCAGGCAACTAATGAAAAACTGTTTTTT; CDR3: CASSRRKQATNEKLFF
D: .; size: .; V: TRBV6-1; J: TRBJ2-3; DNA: TGTGCCAGCAGTGAAATGGAGGGGCTTAGCACAGATACGCAGTATTTT; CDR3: CASSEMEGLSTDTQYF
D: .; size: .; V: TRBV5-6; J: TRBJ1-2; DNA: TGTGCCAGCAGCGTGGGGACTGTAAGTCAGATCACCTTC; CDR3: CASSVGTVSQITF
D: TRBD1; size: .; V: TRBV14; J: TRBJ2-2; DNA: TGTGCCAGCAGCCAGCTCACAGGGGTTTCGGGCACCGGGGAGCTGTTTTTT; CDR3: CASSQLTGVSGTGELFF
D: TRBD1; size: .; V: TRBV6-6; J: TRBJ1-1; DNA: TGTGCCAGCACCAAGGGGGCGACCATGAACACTGAAGCTTTCTTT; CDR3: CASTKGATMNTEAFF
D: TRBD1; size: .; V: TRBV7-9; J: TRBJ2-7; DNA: TGTGCCAGCAGCGGAAAGGCAGGACAGGGGGCTTCATACGAGCAGTACTTC; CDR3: CASSGKAGQGASYEQYF
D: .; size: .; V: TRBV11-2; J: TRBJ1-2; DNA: TGTGCCAGCAGCCCAGGGAACATCGGATATGGCTACACCTTC; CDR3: CASSPGNIGYGYTF
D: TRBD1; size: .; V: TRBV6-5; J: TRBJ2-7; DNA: TGTGCCAGCAGTCCTAACAGGGGACACGAGCAGTACTTC; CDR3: CASSPNRGHEQYF
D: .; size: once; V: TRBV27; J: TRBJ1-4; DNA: TGTGCCAGCAGTTCCCAACTTGCAACTAATGAAAAACTGTTTTTT; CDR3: CASSSQLATNEKLFF